This T cell receptor beta chain appears in the sequencing data of a study of T-cell reconstitution after alpha-beta-depleted transplantation in children. Whole-study findings and limits: For some patients, TCRbeta diversity was high at day 60 because of recipient T cells and thymic progenitors that survived. Alpha-beta T cells present about two months after transplant were reported to originate from several hundred expanded graft clones.

Library preparation (for TCRbeta) was performed with unique molecular identifiers. One entry per CDR3 protein results from TCRdb running MiXCR on the PCR reads. The sample consists of a few hundred thousand distinct CDR3 sequences, 11% of them appearing once. In its sample, this clonotype was seen many times. Its specificity is unknown. CDR3 size: 16 residues. Germline V CDR1 and CDR2: GTSNPN, SVGIG (reference sequence). J lost 8 bases, V lost 3 bases, and 10 bases had no gene match. Source: PBMCs, taken before TCRalphabeta/CD19-depleted stem cell transplant. V gene TRBV30 combines with J gene TRBJ2-1, with TRBD2 matching 13 bases. This clonotype was sampled from a child younger than two with acute myeloid leukemia, due to receive a stem cell transplant. The CDR3 nucleotides are TGTGCCTGGAGCTTCGGACTAGCGGGAGCAGAAGATGAGCAGTTCTTC. Translating it yields CAWSFGLAGAEDEQFF.